This TCR beta chain comes out of a study of OX40 agonist ivuxolimab in advanced cancers. Study context: Hepatocellular carcinoma, melanoma, renal cell or head and neck cancer affected the dose-escalation patients. Two cutaneous melanoma patients and one hepatocellular carcinoma patient, three in all, had partial responses.

Method: immunoSEQ multiplex PCR; TCRdb's copy keeps in-frame clones and lacks some. The sample yields over 10,000 clones, 65% to 85% seen once. Researchers took blood at baseline, on cycle 4 day 1, and on cycle 7 day 1. This CDR3 is built from 12 residues. CDR1 is SEHNR, CDR2 FQNEAQ, per germline (reference sequence). The chain joins TRBV7-9 to TRBJ2-5; D call uncertain. The end of the DNA fits TRBJ2-7 better, so the J call may be wrong. The specimen comprised CD4+ or CD8+ T cells sorted from blood, sampled in a trial of the OX40 agonist ivuxolimab. The sequence was obtained from an adult with an advanced solid tumor such as melanoma, head and neck, liver or kidney cancer. CDR3 in amino acids: CASSFAASEQYF. The CDR3 coding sequence is TGTGCCAGCAGCTTCGCGGCCTCCGAGCAGTACTTC.